This T cell receptor (beta chain) was recorded in a study of early T cells in non-severe SARS-CoV-2 infection. Unique molecular identifiers (one per individual cDNA molecule) were attached. A single record per CDR3 protein comes from TCRdb applying MiXCR to the 5' RACE reads. The sample holds about 64,000 distinct CDR3 sequences, 20% seen once. The germline V gene encodes CDR1 KGHDR and CDR2 SFDVKD. V was clipped by 2 bases and J by 7 bases; unmatched bases: 5. This CDR3 contains 14 residues. The input for sequencing was whole blood, taken at baseline. V usage is TRBV24-1 and J usage is TRBJ1-2; the match to TRBD1 covers 8 bases. The source of this sequence is an adult who was a healthcare worker with PCR-confirmed SARS-CoV-2 infection or an uninfected control (not recorded which). The DNA for the CDR3 is TGTGCCACCAGTGATTGGCAGGGGGCGCTTGGCTACACCTTC. Translation gives CATSDWQGALGYTF.